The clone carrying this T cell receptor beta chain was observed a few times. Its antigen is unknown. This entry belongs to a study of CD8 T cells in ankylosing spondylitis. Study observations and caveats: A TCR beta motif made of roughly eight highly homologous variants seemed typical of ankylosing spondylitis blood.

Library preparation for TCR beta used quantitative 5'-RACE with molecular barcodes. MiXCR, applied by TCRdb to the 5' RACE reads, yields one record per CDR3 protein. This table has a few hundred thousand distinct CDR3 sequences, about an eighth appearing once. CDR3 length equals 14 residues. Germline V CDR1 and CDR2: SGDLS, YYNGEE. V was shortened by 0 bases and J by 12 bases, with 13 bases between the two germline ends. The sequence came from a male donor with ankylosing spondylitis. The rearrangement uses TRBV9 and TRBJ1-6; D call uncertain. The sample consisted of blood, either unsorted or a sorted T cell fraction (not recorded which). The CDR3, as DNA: TGTGCCAGCAGCGTAGATTGGTATGGGAAACCCCTCCACTTT. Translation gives CASSVDWYGKPLHF.